Below, one TCR beta chain is given with its context. What antigen it recognizes has not been identified. No base quality information exists; no much larger clone differs at one position. The junction carries 11 bases between V and J, which are trimmed by 1 base and 1 base respectively. Taken from cysteine to phenylalanine, the CDR3 has 16 residues. Only the CDR3 portion is preserved as DNA: 48 bases, with reading frame beginning at the first base. In the germline V gene, CDR1 corresponds to MNHNS and CDR2 to SASEGT. This sample stems from a study of cytomegalovirus exposure and HLA in healthy donors (dated by TCRdb to about 2017). Study-wide context: In an earlier analysis of roughly 500 of the donors, around 290 Gb of sequence data and some 120 million unique TCR beta sequences from about 179 million T cells were reported. About 280 gigabases of sequencing data and 75 million to 85 million unique TCR sequences made up an early release that covered fewer than 650 HLA-typed donors. Among the roughly 430 genotyped donors, 81% belonged to the genetic ancestry cluster associated with self-reported Caucasian donors. The study aimed to test whether signatures of past pathogen exposure could be identified by cataloging public T cell receptors. The study profiled the T cell repertoires of approximately 700 subjects by immunosequencing and related them to cytomegalovirus serostatus. Along with the approximately 600-subject first cohort, a separate validation cohort of approximately 110 different subjects was used. To predict cytomegalovirus infection status, the study brought together high-throughput TCR immunosequencing, statistical association of individual TCRs with disease status, and machine learning. To study patterns of TCR occurrence, a later analysis re-analyzed previously published TCR beta repertoires from 550 to 800 donors and added high-resolution HLA genotyping. The later analysis used no new phenotypic data to find candidate immune exposures, relying instead on TCR beta sequences and their occurrence across donors. An earlier analysis of 587 of the donors applied high-throughput TCR beta sequencing to assess whether each TCR beta V gene segment acted as functional or pseudogenic. Donor age, sex, ethnicity and CMV serostatus were compiled alongside the repertoire data. In a later genetic analysis, genome-wide SNP genotypes for about three fifths of the roughly 670 donors were used, and that subset was treated as a discovery cohort. All discovery cohort repertoires had been generated using a single sequencing platform. Both class I and class II loci were covered by HLA typing, at four-digit resolution. Typing coverage varied by locus: about 620-630 donors for A, B, C, DRB1 and DQB1; 522 for DQA1; around 570 for DPA1; more than 450 for DPB1. Because of strong linkage in the cohort, roughly 5 DR-DQ haplotypes were treated as single units for association and clustering. On average, around 200,000 unique TCR beta nucleotide sequences were sequenced per donor among several hundred genotyped donors of the cohort, with 15% to 20% of those sequences being non-productive.

Beyond this particular receptor, the publication reports: V-gene and J-gene trimming of TCR beta chains was associated with a missense DCLRE1C variant in a later genetic analysis, and the association was replicated in an independent cohort. Linkage disequilibrium might explain the correlated functional status among segregating V segments, but an unknown experimental factor could not be ruled out. According to the authors, the approach could potentially be generalized to other disease states and immunological phenotypes. A later analysis found that HLA-associated TCR beta chains were more clonally expanded and had lower generation probabilities than equally common non-associated chains. In an earlier analysis of 587 of the donors, most TCR beta V segments appeared in productive rearrangements about 87% or about 30% of the time, broadly matching IMGT annotations. In a later genetic analysis, fewer N-insertions in productive TCRs were reported among donors in an Asian-associated ancestry cluster than the roughly 700-donor mean. When HLA alleles, especially DR and DQ, strongly co-occurred, attributing TCR associations to individual alleles was difficult. In a later analysis, several top co-occurrence clusters were reported to appear linked to parvovirus B19, influenza, CMV and Epstein-Barr virus. A cluster of highly shared sequence variants was judged likely to represent a technical artifact of the sequencing pipeline. In vitro tests confirmed that three of the cytomegalovirus-associated TCR beta chains recognize cytomegalovirus antigens. Presence/absence analyses assumed roughly uniform sequencing depth across donors, an assumption that may not hold. According to a later analysis, TCR association rates differed among HLA loci, with DRB1 alleles showing the most associated TCRs and HLA-C alleles showing the fewest. Because HLA typing was unavailable for some donors at each locus, only the typed subset was used in association tests. In a later analysis, some 18,000 TCR beta sequences were associated with specific HLA alleles at a false discovery rate of 0.05. The classifier was reported to diagnose cytomegalovirus status with high specificity and sensitivity in both the original and validation cohorts. In this cohort, only TCR beta chains were sequenced, and detectable features were limited by the absence of alpha or paired-chain data. According to a later analysis, most CMV-associated TCR beta chains appeared to be HLA-restricted, and the HLA associations seemed to be driven largely by CMV exposure. A total of roughly 160 TCR beta chains were listed by the study as associated with cytomegalovirus. Because counts were too low, roughly 16 rarely observed V segments, including chromosome 9 orphons, were excluded from the earlier analysis of some 540 of the donors. While some public TCRs were present in many individuals, most TCR sequences turned up only very rarely across donors. Because the 87-base-pair reads could not distinguish some IMGT-functional V segments, including TRBV6-2 and TRBV6-3, those segments were excluded. A further reported finding was that TCR beta sequences accurately predicted the HLA-A and HLA-B alleles for most subjects in the first cohort. The only immune exposure information available for the cohort was CMV serostatus.

Libraries were constructed by the immunoSEQ multiplex PCR assay. The multiplex PCR relied on a mix of 60 forward primers for TCR Vbeta segments and 13 reverse primers for TCR Jbeta segments. Amplification of the CDR3 region of rearranged TCR beta genes was performed with a multiplex PCR assay on genomic DNA. Amplified TCR beta libraries were sequenced as 87-base-pair reads on the Illumina HiSeq System. The paper's data handling went like this. A later analysis tallied approximately 87 million unique TCR beta chains across the 666 repertoires, and some 10 million of those chains were shared by two or more donors. A nearest-neighbor algorithm error-corrected the raw reads and collapsed the reads into unique sequences, merging closely related sequences to remove PCR and sequencing errors. CDR3 sequences were aligned to IMGT reference sequences to assign V, D and J gene segments. For a sequence to be retained, at least a six-nucleotide match to both a V gene segment and a J gene segment was required. A rearrangement counted as productive if the CDR3 had no stop codons and remained in frame with V and J, and every other rearrangement counted as non-productive. CDR3 was defined by IMGT convention, running from the second conserved V-encoded cysteine to the conserved J-encoded phenylalanine. Sequences without an unambiguous match to a single V gene segment were excluded from the earlier analysis of 500 to 700 of the donors. In an earlier analysis of a few hundred of the donors, V segments were called functional above 56.7% productive rearrangements and were called segregating when the between-donor standard deviation exceeded 5%. To diagnose cytomegalovirus status from the catalog of TCR beta chain sequences, a statistical classification framework was built. A later analysis assigned V and J genes by comparing TCR nucleotide sequences with IMGT/GENE-DB human TR gene sequences. The TCRdist pipeline was used in a later analysis to assign CDR3 sequences and most-parsimonious VDJ recombination scenarios. A later analysis defined each TCR beta chain by its CDR3 amino acid sequence plus V-gene family, and excluded reads lacking a unique V-gene family. To address suspected cross-contamination and a sequencing artifact, a later analysis removed approximately 600 highly shared, low-generation-probability nucleotide sequences. In a later analysis, a clonal expansion index for each public chain was calculated from normalized within-repertoire ranks of inferred template counts. Generation probabilities in a later analysis came from a VDJ recombination model fitted to out-of-frame rearrangements, and those results were checked against IGoR. A later analysis scored TCR-TCR, TCR-HLA and TCR-CMV co-occurrence with hypergeometric tests, applying a repertoire-size bias correction to TCR pairs. False discovery rates were estimated in a later analysis by permuting HLA or CMV assignments 20 times. In a later analysis, co-occurring TCRs were grouped with DBSCAN, and TCRdist sequence similarity was added when clustering was performed within HLA-allele-positive subsets. Co-occurrence clustering excluded repertoires with fewer than 30,000 or more than 120,000 public chains, plus five with anomalous nucleotide sharing. TCRdb carries this immuneACCESS record with in-frame sequences only. Its versions omit some clonotypes, under half of them owing to an unresolved V gene in the studies checked, with the rest unexplained. V and J calls and clone size are given by that table; D and trimming were obtained from the DNA. This sample lists about 130,000 clones; less than 85% were detected once. The leading ten clones occupy 1% of the sample.

The cohort was made up of approximately 670 healthy bone marrow donors. Cohort members were all nominally healthy when sampled, although unrecorded immune exposures were likely present. The donor was CMV seronegative and belonged to the group of 380 or so seronegative cohort members. Each donor provided a peripheral blood sample, and peripheral blood mononuclear cells were used for TCR beta sequencing. The Qiagen DNeasy Blood Extraction Kit was used to extract genomic DNA from the blood cell samples. Material: PBMCs. The receptor's source is a man aged 35-49 years in good health and CMV-seronegative. The chain employs TRBV6-1 and TRBJ1-5; TRBD1 is a possible D gene, resting on 5 matching bases. The DNA sequence is TGTGCCAGCAGTGAAGGTCGGGGGTTCAGCAATCAGCCCCAGCATTTT. It codes for CASSEGRGFSNQPQHF.